This T cell receptor beta chain was documented in a study of CD8 T cells in ankylosing spondylitis (dated by TCRdb to about 2017). Describing the broader study: The study profiled T cell receptor beta repertoires in healthy donors and ankylosing spondylitis patients to find disease-linked TCR variants. The full study cohort comprised 20 to 30 ankylosing spondylitis patients and over 95 healthy donors. Samples of peripheral blood were taken, and for ankylosing spondylitis patients, synovial fluid was collected as well. Overall study outcomes, separate from this receptor: According to the report, matched synovial fluid samples from ankylosing spondylitis patients were significantly enriched for the disease-linked clones. The disease-linked clones showed a CD8+ phenotype and occurred at relatively low frequencies in peripheral blood. Blood from ankylosing spondylitis patients appeared to be characterized by a TCR beta motif composed of roughly 8 highly homologous amino acid variants. Some TCR beta motif variants had previously been reported in synovial fluid and blood of reactive arthritis patients, which suggested common disease-initiation mechanisms.

From the cysteine through the phenylalanine, the CDR3 covers 16 amino acids. Solely the CDR3 DNA is kept, with 48 bases framed from the first base. From the germline V gene, CDR1 is SGHTA and CDR2 is FQGNSA. Compared with germline, V lacks 5 bases and J lacks 4 bases; bases without a gene match: 11. Sequencer: Illumina HiSeq 2500. Quantitative 5'-RACE with molecular barcodes was used to prepare TCR beta libraries. On the authors' methods: A new computational method based on a probabilistic model of VDJ rearrangement was used to identify disease-linked TCR variants. Through fastp at Q25 and MiXCR, TCRdb rebuilt clones from the public reads, retaining in-frame beta chains. Each CDR3 protein appears once, grouped with its most common genes and DNA. For this entry, the V and J calls and clone size follow TCRdb and not the study's own pipeline. Counted in this sample were fewer than 350,000 distinct CDR3 sequences; about 9.9% of them appeared once. The top ten hold roughly 9.5% of the sample.

This clonotype was observed many times. Its binding antigen is unknown. Base qualities are not recorded, but no much larger clone differs from it by a single base. Sequences were obtained from blood, either unsorted or a sorted T cell fraction (not recorded which). The origin of this receptor is a female donor with ankylosing spondylitis or in good health (not recorded which). The sequence joins TRBV7-2 to TRBJ2-5, with 9 central nucleotides matching TRBD1. The nucleotides read TGTGCCAGCAGCCCCCTGGTGACAGGGGGTTCAGAGACCCAGTACTTC. The resulting protein is CASSPLVTGGSETQYF.